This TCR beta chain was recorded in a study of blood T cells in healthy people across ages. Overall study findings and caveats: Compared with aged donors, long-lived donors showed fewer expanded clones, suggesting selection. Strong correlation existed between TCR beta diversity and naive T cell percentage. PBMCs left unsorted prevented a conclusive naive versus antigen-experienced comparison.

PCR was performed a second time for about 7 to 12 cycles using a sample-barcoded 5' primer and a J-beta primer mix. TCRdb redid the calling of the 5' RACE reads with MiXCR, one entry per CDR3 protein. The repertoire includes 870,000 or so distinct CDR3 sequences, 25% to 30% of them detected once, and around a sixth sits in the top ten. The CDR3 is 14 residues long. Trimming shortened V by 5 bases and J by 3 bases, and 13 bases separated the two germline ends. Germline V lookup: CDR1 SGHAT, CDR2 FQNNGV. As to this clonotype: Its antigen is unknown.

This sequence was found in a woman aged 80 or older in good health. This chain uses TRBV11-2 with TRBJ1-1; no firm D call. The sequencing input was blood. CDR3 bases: TGTGCCAGCAGCAGGGAGTACCGGGACACTGAAGCTTTCTTT. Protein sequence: CASSREYRDTEAFF.